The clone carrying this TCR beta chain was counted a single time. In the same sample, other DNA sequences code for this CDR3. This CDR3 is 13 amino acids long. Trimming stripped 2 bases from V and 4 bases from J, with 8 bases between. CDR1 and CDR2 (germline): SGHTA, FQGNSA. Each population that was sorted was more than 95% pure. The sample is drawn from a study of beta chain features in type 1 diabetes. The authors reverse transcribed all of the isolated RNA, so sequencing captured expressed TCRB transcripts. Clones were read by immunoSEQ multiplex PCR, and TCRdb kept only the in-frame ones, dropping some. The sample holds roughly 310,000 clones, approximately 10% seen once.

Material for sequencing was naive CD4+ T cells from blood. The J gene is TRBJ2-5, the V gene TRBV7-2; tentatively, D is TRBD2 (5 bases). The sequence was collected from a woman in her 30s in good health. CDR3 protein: CASSLSGGETQYF. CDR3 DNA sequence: TGTGCCAGCAGCTTATCTGGAGGAGAGACCCAGTACTTC. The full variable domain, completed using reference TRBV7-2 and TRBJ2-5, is GAGVSQSPSNKVTEKGKDVELRCDPISGHTALYWYRQSLGQGLEFLIYFQGNSAPDKSGLPSDRFSAERTGGSVSTLTIQRTQQEDSAVYLCASSLSGGETQYFGPGTRLLVL.